The clone carrying this T cell receptor beta chain was counted only a few times. This specimen belongs to a study of blood T cell repertoires in COVID-19. Study in general: Acute and convalescent COVID-19 specimens originated in the United States, Italy and Spain. From T cells, B-cell-depleted T cells, or PBMCs came the material, which was cDNA or gDNA.

With V trimmed by 3 bases and J by 7 bases, 18 bases remained unmatched. This CDR3 is built from 19 residues. Germline values: CDR1 MDHEN, CDR2 SYDVKM. Original methodology: Reference gene primer amplification yielded estimated nucleated cell counts. Measured with immunoSEQ multiplex PCR; TCRdb has only the in-frame clones, and not every one. V and J calls and clone size come straight from that table; D and trimming were deduced from the DNA. This table holds around 50,000 clones, roughly nine tenths found once. The chain carries TRBV28 and TRBJ2-1, with 10 bases aligning to TRBD2. The receptor's source is a human donor in a cohort sampled during active COVID-19. Sequencing was carried out using peripheral blood. The CDR3 spells CASSFYGARAGGLENEQFF. CDR3 in DNA: TGTGCCAGCAGTTTTTACGGAGCCCGAGCGGGGGGGCTTGAAAATGAGCAGTTCTTC. Together with reference TRBV28 and TRBJ2-1, the CDR3 gives the full variable domain: DVKVTQSSRYLVKRTGEKVFLECVQDMDHENMFWYRQDPGLGLRLIYFSYDVKMKEKGDIPEGYSVSREKKERFSLILESASTNQTSMYLCASSFYGARAGGLENEQFFGPGTRLTVL.